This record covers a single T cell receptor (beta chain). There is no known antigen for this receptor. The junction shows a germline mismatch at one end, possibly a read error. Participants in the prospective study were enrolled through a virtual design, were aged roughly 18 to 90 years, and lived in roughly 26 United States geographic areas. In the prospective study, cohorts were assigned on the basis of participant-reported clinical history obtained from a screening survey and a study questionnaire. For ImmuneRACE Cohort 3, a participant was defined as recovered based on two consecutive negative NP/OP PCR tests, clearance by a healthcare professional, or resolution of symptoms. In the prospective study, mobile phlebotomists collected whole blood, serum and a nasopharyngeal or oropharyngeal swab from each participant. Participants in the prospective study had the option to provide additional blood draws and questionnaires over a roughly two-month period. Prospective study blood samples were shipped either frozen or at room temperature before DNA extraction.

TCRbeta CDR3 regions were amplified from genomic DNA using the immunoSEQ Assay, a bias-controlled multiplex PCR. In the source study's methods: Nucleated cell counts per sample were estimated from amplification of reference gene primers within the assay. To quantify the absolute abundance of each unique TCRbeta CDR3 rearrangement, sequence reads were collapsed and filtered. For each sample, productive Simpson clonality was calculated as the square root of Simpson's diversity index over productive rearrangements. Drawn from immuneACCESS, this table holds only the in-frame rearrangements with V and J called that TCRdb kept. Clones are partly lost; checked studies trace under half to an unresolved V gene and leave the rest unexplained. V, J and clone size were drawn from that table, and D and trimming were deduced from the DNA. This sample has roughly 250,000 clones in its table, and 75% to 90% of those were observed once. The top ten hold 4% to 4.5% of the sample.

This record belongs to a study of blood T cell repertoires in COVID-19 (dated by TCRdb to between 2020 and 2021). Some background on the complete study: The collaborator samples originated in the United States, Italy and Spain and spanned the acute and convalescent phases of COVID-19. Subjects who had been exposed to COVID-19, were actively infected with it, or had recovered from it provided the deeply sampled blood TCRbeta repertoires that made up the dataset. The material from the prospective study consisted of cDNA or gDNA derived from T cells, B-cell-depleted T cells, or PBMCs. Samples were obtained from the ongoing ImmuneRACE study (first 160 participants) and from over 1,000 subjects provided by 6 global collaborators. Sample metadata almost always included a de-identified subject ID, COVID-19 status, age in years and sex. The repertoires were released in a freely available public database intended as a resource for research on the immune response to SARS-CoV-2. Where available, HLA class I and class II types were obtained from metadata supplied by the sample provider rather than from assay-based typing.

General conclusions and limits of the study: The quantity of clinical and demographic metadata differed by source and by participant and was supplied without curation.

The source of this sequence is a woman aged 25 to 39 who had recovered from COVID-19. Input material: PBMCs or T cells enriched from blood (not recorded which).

The CDR3 corresponds to CASSERGEVNEQFF. The nucleotide sequence is given as TGTGCCAGCAGCGAGCGGGGGGAGGTCAATGAACAGTTCTTC. This sequence uses TRBV6-5 and TRBJ2-1, with 9 bases aligning to TRBD2. For CDR1 and CDR2, the germline V gene lists MNHEY and SVGAGI. The CDR3 runs 14 amino acids, cysteine and phenylalanine included. The sequence is cut down to CDR3 DNA, 42 bases in frame from base 1.